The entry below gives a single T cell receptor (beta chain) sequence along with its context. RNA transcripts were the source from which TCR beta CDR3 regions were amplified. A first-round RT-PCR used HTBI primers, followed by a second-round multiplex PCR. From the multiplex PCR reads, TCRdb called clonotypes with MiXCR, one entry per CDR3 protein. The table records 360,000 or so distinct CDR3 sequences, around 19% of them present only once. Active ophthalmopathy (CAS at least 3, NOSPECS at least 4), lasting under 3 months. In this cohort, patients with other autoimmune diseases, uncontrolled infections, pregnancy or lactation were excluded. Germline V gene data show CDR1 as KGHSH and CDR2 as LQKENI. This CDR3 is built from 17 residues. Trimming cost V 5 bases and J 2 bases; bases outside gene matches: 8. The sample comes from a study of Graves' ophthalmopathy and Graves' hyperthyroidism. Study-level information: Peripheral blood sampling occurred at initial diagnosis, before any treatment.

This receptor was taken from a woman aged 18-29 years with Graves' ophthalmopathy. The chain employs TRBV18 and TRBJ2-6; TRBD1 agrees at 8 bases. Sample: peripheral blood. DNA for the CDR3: TGTGCCAGCTCATCCGGGACAGGAGCCCCTGGGGCCAACGTCCTGACTTTC. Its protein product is CASSSGTGAPGANVLTF.